A selection of T cell receptor beta chains follows, all from one sample in a study of shared clonotypes between healthy human individuals. Measured with immunoSEQ multiplex PCR; TCRdb has only the in-frame clones, and not every one. The sample records about 2.1 million clones, around 93% being singletons. Sequences were obtained from naive CD8+ T cells from PBMCs. These receptors came from a man aged 18 to 29 in good health. Some clones in this sample may be carry-over from other donors' samples. Each CDR3 is given with its conserved first and last residue. Fields, in order: D gene, J gene, V gene, clone size, CDR3 protein, CDR3 DNA. A D gene is named only where the DNA matches it firmly. Rows give clone size only sometimes, using once, few, many, or a class for an expanded clone.

>TRBD2|TRBJ2-2|TRBV6-5|-
CASSRLAGGTGELFF
TGTGCCAGCAGTCGACTAGCGGGAGGTACCGGGGAGCTGTTTTTT
>TRBD1|TRBJ2-7|TRBV5-1|-
CASSFIQGAYEQYF
TGCGCCAGCAGCTTCATACAGGGGGCTTACGAGCAGTACTTC
>TRBD2|TRBJ2-1|TRBV27|-
CASSLWASGSSYNEQFF
TGTGCCAGCAGTTTATGGGCTAGCGGGAGCTCCTACAATGAGCAGTTCTTC
>TRBD1|TRBJ2-5|TRBV2|-
CASRWTGPETQYF
TGTGCCAGCCGATGGACAGGGCCAGAGACCCAGTACTTC
>-|TRBJ2-1|TRBV27|once
CASRQEGVYNEQFF
TGTGCCAGCAGACAGGAGGGGGTGTACAATGAGCAGTTCTTC
>-|TRBJ1-4|TRBV7-6|-
CASSLNTGYRSTNEKLFF
TGTGCCAGCAGCTTAAATACAGGATACCGAAGTACTAATGAAAAACTGTTTTTT
>-|TRBJ2-3|TRBV28|-
CASSLIVRDTQYF
TGTGCCAGCAGTTTAATTGTGAGAGATACGCAGTATTTT
>TRBD2|TRBJ2-3|TRBV5-1|-
CASSLTSGSTDTQYF
TGCGCCAGCAGCTTAACTAGCGGGAGCACAGATACGCAGTATTTT
>TRBD1|TRBJ2-5|TRBV7-9|-
CASSLGQGFQETQYF
TGTGCCAGCAGCTTGGGACAGGGGTTCCAAGAGACCCAGTACTTC
>-|TRBJ2-7|TRBV27|-
CASSYGQSYEQYF
TGTGCCAGCAGTTATGGACAGAGCTACGAGCAGTACTTC
>-|TRBJ2-6|TRBV6-5|-
CASSKRSGANVLTF
TGTGCCAGCAGTAAGCGATCTGGGGCCAACGTCCTGACTTTC
>-|TRBJ1-2|TRBV19|-
CASSIVLGGAYYGYTF
TGTGCCAGTAGTATAGTGCTTGGGGGGGCGTACTATGGCTACACCTTC
>TRBD1|TRBJ1-1|TRBV6-1|-
CASSEGQGFLNTEAFF
TGTGCCAGCAGTGAGGGACAGGGGTTCCTGAACACTGAAGCTTTCTTT
>TRBD2|TRBJ2-1|TRBV19|-
CASSIASGSLGEQFF
TGTGCCAGTAGTATAGCTAGCGGGAGTCTAGGAGAGCAGTTCTTC
>-|TRBJ1-2|TRBV4-3|-
CASSQDVEYYGYTF
TGCGCCAGCAGCCAAGACGTCGAATACTATGGCTACACCTTC
>-|TRBJ2-5|TRBV5-4|-
CASSLGSRRETQYF
TGTGCCAGCAGCTTGGGGAGCAGGAGGGAGACCCAGTACTTC
>TRBD1|TRBJ1-3|TRBV28|-
CASRKQGSGNTIYF
TGTGCCAGCAGGAAACAGGGGTCTGGAAACACCATATATTTT
>-|TRBJ2-7|TRBV9|-
CASSPHSRRMDEQYF
TGTGCCAGCAGCCCCCATTCCCGACGGATGGACGAGCAGTACTTC
>-|TRBJ2-7|TRBV7-8|-
CASSQTRGAYEQYF
TGTGCCAGCAGCCAAACTCGCGGGGCCTACGAGCAGTACTTC
>TRBD2|TRBJ2-7|TRBV29-1|-
CSVMGLDSYEQYF
TGCAGCGTGATGGGACTAGATTCCTACGAGCAGTACTTC
>-|TRBJ1-2|TRBV19|-
CASSVREWGYGYTF
TGTGCCAGTAGTGTGAGGGAATGGGGCTATGGCTACACCTTC
>-|TRBJ2-7|TRBV7-3|-
CASSLGPGLSYEQYF
TGTGCCAGCAGCCTCGGCCCTGGACTCTCCTACGAGCAGTACTTC
>-|TRBJ1-1|TRBV9|-
CASSVNSSNTEAFF
TGTGCCAGCAGCGTCAACAGTTCGAACACTGAAGCTTTCTTT
>-|TRBJ2-1|TRBV7-8|-
CASSLGGHEQFF
TGTGCCAGCAGCTTAGGAGGGCATGAGCAGTTCTTC
>-|TRBJ1-1|TRBV7-9|-
CASSLVGRNTEAFF
TGTGCCAGCAGCTTAGTGGGGAGGAACACTGAAGCTTTCTTT
>-|TRBJ1-4|TRBV14|-
CASSKVSVNEKLFF
TGTGCCAGCAGCAAAGTCTCGGTTAATGAAAAACTGTTTTTT
>TRBD2|TRBJ2-3|TRBV9|-
CASSVTRGRWGDTQYF
TGTGCCAGCAGCGTTACTCGCGGGAGGTGGGGAGATACGCAGTATTTT
>-|TRBJ2-7|TRBV11-2|-
CASSLARLLSYEQYF
TGTGCCAGCAGCTTAGCGAGACTACTCTCCTACGAGCAGTACTTC
>TRBD2|TRBJ2-1|TRBV10-3|-
CAIRREAPYNEQFF
TGTGCCATCCGACGGGAGGCCCCCTACAATGAGCAGTTCTTC
>-|TRBJ2-7|TRBV6-5|-
CASSYGEDQTYEQYF
TGTGCCAGCAGTTACGGGGAGGACCAAACCTACGAGCAGTACTTC
>-|TRBJ1-2|TRBV9|once
CASSVTGSSAYGYTF
TGTGCCAGCAGCGTCACAGGGTCTTCCGCCTATGGCTACACCTTC
>-|TRBJ2-7|TRBV6-1|-
CASTPRKAVGYEQYF
TGTGCCAGCACCCCTCGCAAGGCAGTGGGGTACGAGCAGTACTTC
>-|TRBJ2-7|TRBV6-1|-
CASSGSFLLSYEQYF
TGTGCCAGCAGTGGTTCATTCCTCCTCTCCTACGAGCAGTACTTC
>TRBD1|TRBJ1-5|TRBV27|-
CASSVAGTALRLQHF
TGTGCCAGCAGTGTCGCCGGGACAGCTCTACGGCTCCAGCATTTT